The 32 T cell receptor beta chains in this list originate from one sample, sequenced in a study of OX40 agonist ivuxolimab in advanced cancers. Produced via immunoSEQ multiplex PCR; TCRdb's table is partial and in-frame only. The sample holds tens of thousands of clones, approximately 84% seen once. This sample comprised CD4+ or CD8+ T cells sorted from blood, obtained in a trial of the OX40 agonist ivuxolimab. Receptors were obtained from an adult with an advanced solid tumor such as melanoma, head and neck, liver or kidney cancer.

Only a few counts were recorded for this clone. The CDR3 region is CASSPGLAGAETQYF. The CDR3 coding sequence is TGTGCCAGCAGTCCGGGACTAGCGGGAGCAGAGACCCAGTACTTC. This chain links TRBV2 with TRBJ2-5, with TRBD2 matching over 14 bases. This CDR3 region has 15 residues. V was pared by 5 bases and J by 4 bases, with 3 bases of the junction left unmatched. Germline assignment: CDR1 SNHLY and CDR2 FYNNEI.

V gene TRBV30 combines with J gene TRBJ2-3, with 13 bases identical to TRBD2. The CDR3 has 17 amino acids. V dropped 5 bases and J dropped 6; count of bases not matched to a gene: 14. Looked up from germline, CDR1 is GTSNPN and CDR2 is SVGIG (reference sequence). The CDR3, as DNA: TGTGCCTGGGGACGATTTAGGACTAGCGGGAGTGGGGATACGCAGTATTTT. Translating it yields CAWGRFRTSGSGDTQYF.

The CDR3 DNA reads TGTGCCAGCAGTTTAGGGGGAACAGATACGCAGTATTTT. Residues: CASSLGGTDTQYF. The V gene is TRBV28, the J gene TRBJ2-3, with D tentatively TRBD1 or TRBD2 (5 bases each). Looked up from germline, CDR1 is MDHEN and CDR2 is SYDVKM. V lost 2 bases, J lost 3 bases, and 6 bases lay in between. CDR3 size: 13 residues.

This chain joins TRBV11-2 and TRBJ2-1; TRBD2 is a possible D gene (5 bases). The germline V gene encodes CDR1 SGHAT and CDR2 FQNNGV. V gave up 5 bases and J gave up 10 bases, with 12 bases separating them. This CDR3 has 12 amino acids. The CDR3 DNA is TGTGCCAGCAGCGGCGGACTTCGGGAGCAGTTCTTC. Translation: CASSGGLREQFF.

The rearrangement uses TRBV5-1 and TRBJ1-4; no reliable D call. Germline CDR1 reads SGHRS; CDR2 reads YFSETQ. Trimming left V 5 bases short and J 0 bases short, with 5 bases between. This CDR3 has 13 residues. CDR3 in DNA: TGCGCCAGCAGGCAGGCAACTAATGAAAAACTGTTTTTT. Its translation: CASRQATNEKLFF.

This clone has a single count. V usage is TRBV5-4 and J usage is TRBJ2-7; D possibly corresponds to TRBD1 (6 bases). There are 14 residues in the CDR3. Trimming left V 4 bases short and J 6 bases short, with 17 bases between. CDR1 is SGHNT and CDR2 is YYREEE in the germline V gene (reference sequence). The CDR3 spells CASSLGGQKSEQYF. CDR3 DNA sequence: TGTGCCAGCAGCCTTGGCGGACAGAAGAGCGAGCAGTACTTC.

The chain joins TRBV27 to TRBJ2-2; 12 nucleotides line up with TRBD2. The trim removed 4 bases at V and 5 bases at J, leaving 11 bases unmatched. The CDR3 has 18 residues. Germline CDR1 MNHEY, CDR2 SMNVEV (reference sequence). CDR3 protein: CASSSLAGGPGLTGELFF. The CDR3 coding sequence is TGTGCCAGCAGTTCCCTAGCGGGAGGGCCCGGGTTAACCGGGGAGCTGTTTTTT.

The chain employs TRBV7-2 and TRBJ1-3; D remains ambiguous. This CDR3 spans 16 amino acids. Germline CDR1 reads SGHTA; CDR2 reads FQGNSA. Between the trimmed V and J ends, which lost 4 bases and 4 bases, there was a span of 17 bases. The chain's CDR3 is CASSSRTLKAGNTIYF. Here the CDR3 DNA reads TGTGCCAGCAGCTCCCGGACCCTCAAGGCAGGAAACACCATATATTTT.

Only one count was recorded for this clone. J is TRBJ1-1 and V is TRBV5-1; D not certain. The CDR3 has 14 amino acids. Between the trimmed V and J ends, which lost 2 bases and 1 base, there was a span of 9 bases. Looked up from germline, CDR1 is SGHRS and CDR2 is YFSETQ. CDR3 DNA sequence: TGCGCCAGCAGCTTAGACCCGGGGAACACTGAAGCTTTCTTT. This codes for CASSLDPGNTEAFF.

The rearrangement uses TRBV5-1 and TRBJ2-1; perhaps TRBD1 as D (5 bases). Germline CDR1 SGHRS, CDR2 YFSETQ. Between the trimmed V and J ends, which lost 0 bases and 3 bases, there was a span of 10 bases. The CDR3 covers 15 residues. Here the CDR3 reads CASSLASGLYNEQFF. The CDR3 DNA reads TGCGCCAGCAGCTTGGCATCAGGGCTCTACAATGAGCAGTTCTTC. The full variable domain, completed using reference TRBV5-1 and TRBJ2-1, is KAGVTQTPRYLIKTRGQQVTLSCSPISGHRSVSWYQQTPGQGLQFLFEYFSETQRNKGNFPGRFSGRQFSNSRSEMNVSTLELGDSALYLCASSLASGLYNEQFFGPGTRLTVL.

The chain combines TRBV15 with TRBJ2-2, with 9 bases fitting TRBD2. Germline CDR1 and CDR2: LNHNV and YYDKDF (reference sequence). The CDR3 runs to 20 residues. V shed 0 bases, J shed 3 bases, and the junction held 14 bases outside the gene matches. CDR3 residues: CATSRDWASGERSDTGELFF. CDR3 sequence (DNA): TGTGCCACCAGCAGAGATTGGGCTAGCGGGGAGAGGTCGGACACCGGGGAGCTGTTTTTT.

This chain joins TRBV29-1 and TRBJ1-4; the match to TRBD1 covers 7 bases. This CDR3 is 12 amino acids long. Germline V gene lookup returns CDR1 SQVTM and CDR2 ANQGSEA. The CDR3 region is CSYKGQSEKLFF. DNA for the CDR3: TGCAGTTACAAGGGACAGAGTGAAAAACTGTTTTTT.

This clone was picked up one time. The V call is TRBV7-2, the J call TRBJ2-5; 7 positions match TRBD2. V trimming: 1 base; J trimming: 5 bases; junction bases outside the gene matches: 16. CDR3 size: 18 residues. The germline CDR1 and CDR2 sequences are SGHTA and FQGNSA. The CDR3 DNA reads TGTGCCAGCAGCTTAGGGAGGAGTGGGAGGGCGTACGTGGAGACCCAGTACTTC. Translation gives CASSLGRSGRAYVETQYF.

This sequence joins TRBV11-2 and TRBJ1-1; a weak D match, TRBD1 (6 bases). V lost 0 bases, J lost 6 bases, and 20 bases lay in between. CDR3 length: 17 amino acids. Germline-derived CDR1 and CDR2 are SGHAT and FQNNGV. This chain's CDR3 is CASSLELGHTPIPEAFF. The CDR3 bases are TGTGCCAGCAGCTTAGAGTTGGGACACACCCCGATCCCTGAAGCTTTCTTT. Full variable domain (outside the CDR3, taken from reference TRBV11-2 and TRBJ1-1): EAGVAQSPRYKIIEKRQSVAFWCNPISGHATLYWYQQILGQGPKLLIQFQNNGVVDDSQLPKDRFSAERLKGVDSTLKIQPAKLEDSAVYLCASSLELGHTPIPEAFFGQGTRLTVV.

J is TRBJ2-7 and V is TRBV2; 10 bases line up with TRBD1. Losses at the gene ends were 6 bases for V and 2 bases for J; bases not matched to a gene: 4. The CDR3 consists of 14 residues. The germline gives CDR1 SNHLY, CDR2 FYNNEI. The CDR3 DNA reads as TGTGCCAGCAGATTTGGACAGGGGGCCTACGAGCAGTACTTC. Its protein is CASRFGQGAYEQYF.

This chain links TRBV6-1 with TRBJ1-4; 7 positions match TRBD1. J gave up 8 bases and V 4 bases, and 10 bases lay outside the gene matches. The CDR3 has 15 residues. From germline, CDR1 is MNHNS and CDR2 SASEGT. The CDR3 here is CASSARQGVQEKLFF. CDR3 coding DNA: TGTGCCAGCAGTGCTCGACAGGGTGTTCAGGAAAAACTGTTTTTT.

In its sample, this clone was seen once. The rearrangement links TRBV19 to TRBJ2-7; D remains unclear. The CDR3 totals 14 residues. In germline, CDR1 is LNHDA, CDR2 SQIVND (reference sequence). V was cut by 4 bases and J by 6 bases, with 16 bases left in between. Here the CDR3 reads CASSTAYPWSEQYF. The CDR3 DNA sequence: TGTGCCAGTAGTACCGCTTACCCCTGGAGCGAGCAGTACTTC.

For the CDR3, the DNA is TGTGCCAGCAGTCCCGAGGCAGACCTATCCTACGAGCAGTACTTC. This translates into CASSPEADLSYEQYF. The V gene is TRBV27, the J gene TRBJ2-7; D is unclear. The CDR3 loop spans 15 amino acids. Trimming pared 5 bases from V and 1 base from J, leaving 15 bases between. CDR1 and CDR2 from the germline V gene are MNHEY and SMNVEV (reference sequence).

The chain uses TRBV6-5 and TRBJ1-1; possible D gene TRBD1, 6 bases. Trimming took 5 bases from V and 4 from J, leaving 14 bases between them. This CDR3 is built from 14 residues. From germline, CDR1 is MNHEY and CDR2 SVGAGI. In DNA, the CDR3 is TGTGCCAGCAGTAGCTACAGGGCGAGCACTGAAGCTTTCTTT. Protein sequence: CASSSYRASTEAFF.

CDR3 sequence reads: CASSTTGSNEKLFF. The CDR3 DNA follows: TGCGCCAGCAGCACGACAGGGTCTAATGAAAAACTGTTTTTT. The rearrangement links TRBV5-1 to TRBJ1-4; 7 bases align to TRBD1. V lost 4 bases to trimming and J lost 3 bases; unmatched junction nucleotides: 3. Germline CDR1 reads SGHRS; CDR2 reads YFSETQ. This CDR3 spans 14 amino acids.

This chain uses TRBV14 with TRBJ2-1; 12 nucleotides line up with TRBD2. Unmatched junction bases numbered 6, after V lost 0 bases and J lost 3 bases. The CDR3 consists of 18 residues. Germline V gene data show CDR1 as SGHDN and CDR2 as FVKESK. DNA of the CDR3: TGTGCCAGCAGCCAAGATATTCTAGCGGGAGGGGTCTACAATGAGCAGTTCTTC. Its protein product is CASSQDILAGGVYNEQFF.

This rearrangement joins TRBV27 to TRBJ1-2; 10 bases map to TRBD1. CDR3 length: 15 amino acids. Trimming at V came to 5 bases and at J to 2 bases, leaving 5 bases not matched to a gene. Germline V CDR1 and CDR2: MNHEY, SMNVEV (reference sequence). For the CDR3, the DNA is TGTGCCAGCAGTCTCCGACAGGGGGCGAACTATGGCTACACCTTC. It yields the protein CASSLRQGANYGYTF.

J is TRBJ2-7 and V is TRBV5-1; TRBD1 matches 11 bases. V was pared by 4 bases and J by 6 bases, with 3 bases of the junction left unmatched. The CDR3 is 13 residues long. Germline loops: CDR1 SGHRS, CDR2 YFSETQ. The CDR3 protein is CASSPGTGGEQYF. CDR3 bases: TGCGCCAGCAGCCCCGGGACAGGGGGCGAGCAGTACTTC.

The chain carries TRBV19 and TRBJ1-5, with D possibly TRBD1 on 5 matching bases. The CDR3 sequence is 16 residues long. Trimming cost V 6 bases and J 4 bases, with 19 bases left between them. Germline CDR1 reads LNHDA; CDR2 reads SQIVND (reference sequence). The CDR3 spells CASSIHRDERNQPQHF. CDR3 in DNA: TGTGCCAGTAGCATACATAGGGACGAGAGGAATCAGCCCCAGCATTTT.

The rearrangement joins TRBV28 to TRBJ2-2, with D perhaps assigned TRBD1 or TRBD2 (5 bases each). The V gene lost 4 bases and the J gene lost 7 bases, with 13 bases spanning the gap. The germline V gene encodes CDR1 MDHEN and CDR2 SYDVKM. The CDR3 sequence is 14 residues long. The CDR3 sequence: CASSSGTSVGELFF. In DNA, the CDR3 is TGTGCCAGCAGTTCCGGGACCTCGGTCGGGGAGCTGTTTTTT.

In its sample, this clone was seen once. The chain links TRBV6-4 to TRBJ1-2, with 10 bases that match TRBD1. Trimming removed 1 base from V and 9 bases from J; junction bases left unmatched: 5. Germline V gene lookup returns CDR1 MRHNA and CDR2 SNTAGT. CDR3 length: 14 residues. CDR3 coding DNA: TGTGCCAGCAGTGACTACCCGGGACAGGGGCGCTACACCTTC. Amino acid sequence: CASSDYPGQGRYTF.

This chain joins TRBV28 and TRBJ2-5, with D tentatively TRBD1 or TRBD2 (5 bases each). Germline-derived CDR1 and CDR2 are MDHEN and SYDVKM. Trimming stripped 11 bases from V and 11 bases from J, with 27 bases between. The CDR3 is 14 amino acids. CDR3: CASTSGTDGQEQYF. In DNA form, the CDR3 reads TGTGCCTCTACTTCGGGGACGGATGGCCAGGAGCAGTACTTC.

V gene TRBV5-1 combines with J gene TRBJ2-7; possible D gene TRBD2, 7 bases. Germline CDR1 reads SGHRS; CDR2 reads YFSETQ. The CDR3 spans 16 residues. With 4 bases removed from V and 5 bases from J, the gap between germline ends came to 22 bases. CDR3 bases: TGCGCCAGCAGCCCAGGGGCTAGCGGTAACTTCCACGAGCAGTACTTC. As protein: CASSPGASGNFHEQYF.

The V gene is TRBV5-1, the J gene TRBJ1-2; 7 positions match TRBD1. Germline-derived CDR1 and CDR2 are SGHRS and YFSETQ. The CDR3 extends over 14 amino acids. V lost 4 bases to trimming and J lost 8 bases; unmatched junction nucleotides: 11. The CDR3 is CASSRGQTNRGYTF. The CDR3 DNA reads as TGCGCCAGCAGCCGGGGACAGACAAACCGCGGCTACACCTTC.

V gene TRBV6-4 combines with J gene TRBJ2-1; D possibly corresponds to TRBD1 (6 bases). CDR1 is MRHNA, CDR2 SNTAGT, per germline. V was trimmed by 5 bases and J by 8 bases, leaving 19 bases between them. The CDR3 extends over 15 amino acids. Here the CDR3 DNA reads TGTGCCAGCAGTTACAGGGACCTGAGTGGATATGAGCAGTTCTTC. Residues: CASSYRDLSGYEQFF.

The chain links TRBV5-4 to TRBJ1-1; TRBD1 matches 10 bases. Germline V gene data show CDR1 as SGHNT and CDR2 as YYREEE (reference sequence). The V gene end was trimmed by 0 bases and the J gene end by 10 bases; junction bases not matched to a gene: 12. The CDR3 has 16 amino acids. CDR3 sequence (DNA): TGTGCCAGCAGCTTGGGACAGGGGGCTTTCGTCCTAGGAGCTTTCTTT. Translation: CASSLGQGAFVLGAFF.

CDR3 sequence reads: CASSTSDPSRSYGYTF. CDR3 DNA: TGTGCCAGTAGCACCTCTGACCCGTCACGGAGCTATGGCTACACCTTC. This sequence joins TRBV19 and TRBJ1-2; D gene ambiguous. From germline, CDR1 is LNHDA and CDR2 SQIVND (reference sequence). The CDR3 has 16 amino acids. Between the trimmed V and J ends, which lost 6 bases and 4 bases, there was a span of 21 bases. Combining the CDR3 with reference TRBV19 and TRBJ1-2 gives the whole variable domain DGGITQSPKYLFRKEGQNVTLSCEQNLNHDAMYWYRQDPGQGLRLIYYSQIVNDFQKGDIAEGYSVSREKKESFPLTVTSAQKNPTAFYLCASSTSDPSRSYGYTFGSGTRLTVV.